This T cell receptor beta chain was observed in a study of T cell repertoires in cytomegalovirus infection. At the level of the study: Through public TCR beta signatures, both CMV infection and matching HLA type were indicated. Whole-study findings and limits: Predominance within the ex vivo response was attributable to HLA-C-restricted CMV-specific TCR beta clonotypes. Cumulative frequency of public TCR beta families picked out carriers of CMV plus the relevant HLA.

The CDR3 covers 15 residues. The germline V gene encodes CDR1 MRHNA and CDR2 SNTAGT. Trimming cost V 6 bases and J 8 bases; bases outside gene matches: 12. TCRdb re-called the reads through MiXCR, storing one row per CDR3 protein. In the table there are over 200,000 distinct CDR3 sequences, roughly an eighth of which are singletons. Regarding this clonotype: Antigen specificity is unknown.

The origin of this receptor is a human donor in good health (CMV status not recorded). Some clones in this sample may be carry-over from other donors' samples. The rearrangement links TRBV6-4 to TRBJ2-3, with 9 bases lining up with TRBD2. Sequenced input: PBMCs. CDR3 amino acids: CASRAGGQSVGTQYF. The DNA for the CDR3 is TGTGCCAGCAGGGCGGGGGGGCAAAGCGTGGGTACGCAGTATTTT.